This T cell receptor (beta chain) was profiled in a study of T cells in Graves' hyperthyroidism and ophthalmopathy. Amplified regions were TCR beta CDR3 sequences from RNA transcripts. The TCR CDR3 first-round RT-PCR relied on the HTBI primer set. TCRdb called the multiplex PCR reads again in MiXCR, with one record for every CDR3 protein. The table records roughly 350,000 distinct CDR3 sequences, about an eighth of them present only once. This clonotype was detected many times. The sequence was collected from a woman in her forties with Graves' ophthalmopathy. Sequencing used blood.

The CDR3 region is CASSSGTAWQYF. In DNA, the CDR3 is TGTGCCAGCAGCTCTGGGACAGCATGGCAGTACTTC. J is TRBJ2-7 and V is TRBV7-9, with 7 bases identical to TRBD1. In germline, CDR1 is SEHNR, CDR2 FQNEAQ (reference sequence). V shed 4 bases, J shed 9 bases, and the junction held 6 bases outside the gene matches. The CDR3 loop spans 12 amino acids.